The 21 T cell receptor beta chains below were found in one sample sequenced in a study of blood T cell repertoires in COVID-19. Profiling relied on immunoSEQ multiplex PCR, and the TCRdb table lists in-frame clones only, not all of them. The table lists under 350,000 clones, approximately 83% of them singletons, with approximately 9.9% in the top ten. The sequencing input was peripheral blood. Source of these receptors: a woman aged 70-85 years with acute or convalescent COVID-19.

This chain joins TRBV5-1 and TRBJ2-5; D might be TRBD2 (5 bases). This CDR3 contains 11 residues. Trimming stripped 4 bases from V and 7 bases from J, with 8 bases between. Germline CDR1 and CDR2: SGHRS and YFSETQ. CDR3 protein: CASSELATQYF. CDR3 bases: TGCGCCAGCAGCGAGCTAGCGACCCAGTACTTC.

V is TRBV27 and J is TRBJ2-1, with 9 bases that match TRBD2. Germline V gene sequence: CDR1 MNHEY, CDR2 SMNVEV (reference sequence). J lost 7 bases, V lost 3 bases, and 10 bases had no gene match. The CDR3 extends over 16 amino acids. CDR3 loop: CASSFAGGHTGNEQFF. The CDR3 nucleotides are TGTGCCAGCAGTTTCGCGGGGGGGCATACGGGGAATGAGCAGTTCTTC.

V is TRBV7-8 and J is TRBJ2-1; 10 positions agree with TRBD2. The germline V gene has CDR1 SGHVS and CDR2 FQNEAQ. The V and J ends lost 2 bases and 6 bases, in that order; junction bases with no gene match: 10. This CDR3 spans 17 amino acids. CDR3 sequence (DNA): TGTGCCAGCAGCTTAAGTGGCAGCGGGGGGGCCTTCAATGAGCAGTTCTTC. It translates to CASSLSGSGGAFNEQFF.

This rearrangement joins TRBV6-5 to TRBJ2-1; a possible D gene is TRBD2 (6 bases). V lost 5 bases and J 1 base, leaving 9 bases between the germline ends. This CDR3 region has 14 residues. Germline CDR1 is MNHEY and CDR2 is SVGAGI. This CDR3 is CASSRRGSYNEQFF. The DNA of the CDR3 is TGTGCCAGCAGTAGGCGGGGTTCCTACAATGAGCAGTTCTTC.

This chain uses TRBV7-8 with TRBJ2-1, with TRBD2 matching 11 bases. The germline gives CDR1 SGHVS, CDR2 FQNEAQ. J gave up 1 base and V 4 bases, and 3 bases lay outside the gene matches. The CDR3 covers 16 residues. This CDR3 is CASSSRLAGSYNEQFF. The CDR3, as DNA: TGTGCCAGCAGCTCTAGACTAGCGGGGTCCTACAATGAGCAGTTCTTC.

V gene TRBV6-6 combines with J gene TRBJ2-7, with a weak D call TRBD2 (5 bases). The germline CDR1 and CDR2 sequences are MNHNY and SVGAGI (reference sequence). Trimming cost V 8 bases and J 4 bases, with 9 bases left between them. The CDR3 totals 11 residues. DNA of the CDR3: TGTGCCAGCGCCACGGGATACGAGCAGTACTTC. This encodes CASATGYEQYF.

V and J are TRBV12-3 or TRBV12-4 and TRBJ2-3; D remains unclear. The CDR3 loop spans 13 amino acids. The germline V and J ends were trimmed by 2 bases and 4 bases, with 7 bases remaining between them. This CDR3 is CASSLPGSDTQYF. Written as DNA, the CDR3 is TGTGCCAGCAGTTTACCCGGGTCAGATACGCAGTATTTT.

The J gene is TRBJ1-1, the V gene TRBV10-1; D possibly corresponds to TRBD1 (5 bases). V was cut by 0 bases and J by 10 bases, with 12 bases left in between. Germline CDR1 reads WNHNN; CDR2 reads SYGVQD (reference sequence). There are 13 residues in the CDR3. CDR3 nucleotides: TGCGCCAGCAGTGAGTCGTTAGGGGCGAGAGCTTTCTTT. Translation gives CASSESLGARAFF.

V is TRBV6-6 and J is TRBJ2-3; 7 nucleotides agree with TRBD2. The J segment lost 0 bases and the V segment lost 5 bases, leaving 5 bases of the junction unmatched. Germline V gene sequence: CDR1 MNHNY, CDR2 SVGAGI (reference sequence). CDR3 length: 15 amino acids. CDR3 sequence: CASSQLAPSTDTQYF. The DNA of the CDR3 is TGTGCCAGCAGTCAACTAGCGCCGAGCACAGATACGCAGTATTTT.

V is TRBV2 and J is TRBJ1-1; D may be TRBD1 (5 bases). Looked up from germline, CDR1 is SNHLY and CDR2 is FYNNEI. Trimming pared 5 bases from V and 11 bases from J, leaving 21 bases between. This CDR3 has 14 residues. The CDR3 DNA sequence: TGTGCCAGCAGTCCCCGGACACGCATGGTGGAGGCTTTCTTT. Translating gives CASSPRTRMVEAFF.

CDR3 DNA: TGTGCCTGGAGCGGGACCTACGAGCAGTACTTC. This gives the protein CAWSGTYEQYF. The genes are TRBV30 and TRBJ2-7, with D possibly TRBD2 on 5 matching bases. The germline V and J ends were trimmed by 3 bases and 2 bases, with 5 bases remaining between them. Looked up from germline, CDR1 is GTSNPN and CDR2 is SVGIG (reference sequence). The CDR3 spans 11 residues.

V usage is TRBV3-1 (or the pseudogene TRBV3-2) and J usage is TRBJ2-5; weak D call: TRBD2 (5 bases). Trimming cost V 4 bases and J 0 bases, with 18 bases left between them. The germline gives CDR1 LGHDT, CDR2 YNNKEL (reference sequence). CDR3 length: 17 residues. The CDR3 loop is CASSRLSDLPYQETQYF. The DNA of the CDR3 is TGTGCCAGCAGCCGACTAAGCGACCTACCTTACCAAGAGACCCAGTACTTC.

V is TRBV6-5 and J is TRBJ1-4; 7 positions match TRBD1. Germline CDR1 and CDR2: MNHEY and SVGAGI. V shed 6 bases and J 7 bases; nucleotides not matched to a gene: 2. The CDR3 sequence is 12 residues long. The CDR3, as DNA: TGTGCCAGCAGGAGGGGGCCTGAAAAACTGTTTTTT. This gives the protein CASRRGPEKLFF.

The gene calls are TRBV6-5 and TRBJ2-1, with TRBD1 matching over 10 bases. The CDR3 is 15 amino acids. With V trimmed by 4 bases and J by 7 bases, 7 bases remained unmatched. Germline values: CDR1 MNHEY, CDR2 SVGAGI. The CDR3 is CASSWGGQGSNEQFF. CDR3 nucleotide sequence: TGTGCCAGCAGTTGGGGGGGACAGGGGTCGAATGAGCAGTTCTTC.

The rearrangement joins TRBV30 to TRBJ2-2; 10 bases agree with TRBD1. Germline CDR1 GTSNPN, CDR2 SVGIG (reference sequence). The V segment lost 4 bases and the J segment 8 bases; nucleotides outside the gene matches: 10. This CDR3 contains 15 residues. CDR3 in amino acids: CAWTRTGGLIGELFF. In DNA form, the CDR3 reads TGTGCCTGGACGAGGACAGGGGGACTCATAGGGGAGCTGTTTTTT.

The chain carries TRBV7-6 and TRBJ2-3; 9 bases line up with TRBD2. This CDR3 region has 16 residues. V dropped 4 bases and J dropped 4; count of bases not matched to a gene: 9. Germline loops: CDR1 SGHVS, CDR2 FNYEAQ. The CDR3 DNA reads TGTGCCAGCAGCTGGCGGGGGGGCCCGGGTCCAGATACGCAGTATTTT. Encoded protein: CASSWRGGPGPDTQYF.

The V and J genes are TRBV5-8 and TRBJ2-6, with D hard to call. The V gene lost 5 bases and the J gene lost 0 bases, with 9 bases spanning the gap. The CDR3 loop spans 15 amino acids. Germline lookup yields CDR1 SGHTS and CDR2 YDEGEE. The DNA of the CDR3 is TGTGCCAGCAGGTCACGGGTCTCTGGGGCCAACGTCCTGACTTTC. This sequence encodes CASRSRVSGANVLTF.

V gene TRBV2 combines with J gene TRBJ1-3; a weak D match, TRBD1 (6 bases). The germline gives CDR1 SNHLY, CDR2 FYNNEI. The germline V and J ends were trimmed by 6 bases and 1 base, with 13 bases remaining between them. CDR3 length equals 15 residues. The CDR3 is CASSTQGLSGNTIYF. The CDR3 region has the DNA TGTGCCAGCAGCACACAGGGATTATCTGGAAACACCATATATTTT.

This chain connects TRBV12-3 or TRBV12-4 to TRBJ1-5; D not certain. This CDR3 region has 12 residues. Deletions cut 1 base from V and 7 bases from J, with 5 bases between. For the CDR3, the DNA is TGTGCCAGCAGTTTAGGAGGCCAGCCCCAGCATTTT. It yields the protein CASSLGGQPQHF.

This rearrangement joins TRBV19 to TRBJ1-1, with 7 nucleotides matching TRBD1. The CDR3 loop spans 13 amino acids. Germline V gene sequence: CDR1 LNHDA, CDR2 SQIVND (reference sequence). V shed 10 bases and J 8 bases; nucleotides not matched to a gene: 13. The CDR3 here is CATYGQAWREAFF. The CDR3, as DNA: TGTGCCACCTACGGACAGGCCTGGCGAGAAGCTTTCTTT.

The chain joins TRBV11-2 to TRBJ1-2; D gene uncertain. Trimming left V 1 base short and J 12 bases short, with 9 bases between. This CDR3 is 11 amino acids long. From germline, CDR1 is SGHAT and CDR2 FQNNGV. This CDR3 is CASSLVGVHTF. CDR3 DNA: TGTGCCAGCAGCTTAGTCGGGGTTCACACCTTC. The full variable domain, rest sourced from reference TRBV11-2 and TRBJ1-2, is EAGVAQSPRYKIIEKRQSVAFWCNPISGHATLYWYQQILGQGPKLLIQFQNNGVVDDSQLPKDRFSAERLKGVDSTLKIQPAKLEDSAVYLCASSLVGVHTFGSGTRLTVV.